This entry concerns a single T cell receptor beta chain. This receptor's antigen is unknown. Base qualities were left out, and no much larger clone turns up one base away. The immunoSEQ Assay, a bias-controlled multiplex PCR, was used to amplify TCRbeta CDR3 regions from genomic DNA. As for the authors' bioinformatics: Nucleated cell counts per sample were estimated from amplification of reference gene primers within the assay. To quantify the absolute abundance of each unique TCRbeta CDR3 rearrangement, sequence reads were collapsed and filtered. For each sample, productive Simpson clonality was calculated by taking the square root of Simpson's diversity index across productive rearrangements. TCRdb re-hosts the immuneACCESS table, in-frame sequences only. Its copies lack some clones; in the studies checked, an unresolved V gene accounts for under half of them, and the cause for the rest is not known. That table supplies the V and J calls and clone size; D and trimming were determined from the DNA. The sample profile shows a few hundred thousand clones; more than 65% of them were found once. Around 14% of the sample belongs to the ten largest clones.

The entry originates in a study of blood T cell repertoires in COVID-19 (dated by TCRdb to 2019 to 2021). Regarding the study in general: Samples covering the acute and convalescent phases of COVID-19 were provided by collaborators in the United States, Italy and Spain. Sample metadata almost always included a de-identified subject ID, COVID-19 status, age in years and sex. Deeply sampled blood TCRbeta repertoires from subjects exposed to, actively infected with, or recovered from COVID-19 were included in the dataset. Where HLA class I and class II types were available, the types were taken from metadata supplied by the sample provider, not from assay-based typing. Samples were obtained from the ongoing ImmuneRACE study (first 160 participants) and from some 1,200 subjects provided by 6 global collaborators. A freely available public database, intended as a resource for researchers studying the immune response to SARS-CoV-2, is where the repertoires were released. The prospective study material was composed of cDNA or gDNA derived from T cells, B-cell-depleted T cells, or PBMCs.

The paper's findings and limits, for the study overall: Clinical and demographic metadata were provided uncurated, with the amount varying by source and participant.

Taken from the germline V gene, the CDR1 and CDR2 loops are MDHEN and SYDVKM. Counted from cysteine to phenylalanine, this CDR3 has 16 amino acids. Only the CDR3 part of the read is kept: 48 bases, read in frame from the first base. The V and J ends are trimmed by 1 base and 2 bases, leaving 12 bases between them. In Seattle, one collaborating source enrolled patients while the infection was active and tracked those patients longitudinally over the course of disease. Whole blood was collected in K2EDTA tubes by collaborating institutions according to the institutions' own protocols. For TCRbeta analysis, collaborator samples were shipped as frozen whole blood, as isolated PBMCs, or as DNA extracted from either sample type.

The receptor chain draws on TRBV28 and TRBJ1-5, with TRBD1 perhaps the D gene, on 5 matching bases. The source of this sequence is an older person with COVID-19, enrolled during active disease. Sequenced: peripheral blood. The nucleotide sequence reads as follows: TGTGCCAGCAGTTTATCCTCGGGGGGGGGCAATCAGCCCCAGCATTTT. Translated, this gives CASSLSSGGGNQPQHF.